These 30 T cell receptor beta chains originate from one sample sequenced in a study of blood T cell repertoires in COVID-19. Profiling relied on immunoSEQ multiplex PCR, and the TCRdb table lists in-frame clones only, not all of them. The repertoire holds fewer than 300,000 clones, with 70% to 90% as singletons. The specimen was peripheral blood. These receptors all come from a man aged 18 to 35 with active or convalescent COVID-19.

The chain combines TRBV23-1 with TRBJ2-2; 7 nucleotides align to TRBD1. TRBV23-1 is an open reading frame, and its role is uncertain. CDR3 length: 16 residues. Unmatched junction bases numbered 7, after V lost 2 bases and J lost 4 bases. The CDR3 coding sequence is TGCGCCAGCAGTCAACCCCAGACAGGGATCACCGGGGAGCTGTTTTTT. This codes for CASSQPQTGITGELFF.

The V gene is TRBV6-1, the J gene TRBJ1-5; D gene unclear. This CDR3 contains 16 residues. Trimming left V 0 bases short and J 0 bases short, with 9 bases between. Germline V CDR1 and CDR2: MNHNS, SASEGT. CDR3 in amino acids: CASSEAHRYSNQPQHF. The DNA of the CDR3 is TGTGCCAGCAGTGAAGCCCACAGATATAGCAATCAGCCCCAGCATTTT.

The chain joins TRBV3-1 (or the pseudogene TRBV3-2) to TRBJ1-4; weak D call: TRBD1 (5 bases). The CDR3 extends over 19 amino acids. Looked up from germline, CDR1 is LGHDT and CDR2 is YNNKEL (reference sequence). V was cut by 4 bases and J by 2 bases, with 23 bases left in between. CDR3 protein: CASSPPGGREASTNEKLFF. Written as DNA, the CDR3 is TGTGCCAGCAGCCCGCCGGGGGGTAGGGAAGCGTCGACTAATGAAAAACTGTTTTTT.

The rearrangement uses TRBV29-1 and TRBJ1-2; tentatively, D is TRBD1 (5 bases). The CDR3 sequence is 13 residues long. The V gene lost 3 bases and the J gene lost 7 bases, with 15 bases spanning the gap. Germline-derived CDR1 and CDR2 are SQVTM and ANQGSEA. CDR3 sequence: CSVEAGHLGGYTF. CDR3 sequence (DNA): TGCAGCGTTGAGGCAGGGCACCTTGGTGGCTACACCTTC. The entire variable domain, with the rest obtained from reference TRBV29-1 and TRBJ1-2, is as follows: SAVISQKPSRDICQRGTSLTIQCQVDSQVTMMFWYRQQPGQSLTLIATANQGSEATYESGFVIDKFPISRPNLTFSTLTVSNMSPEDSSIYLCSVEAGHLGGYTFGSGTRLTVV.

CDR3 sequence reads: CASTVSSYNSPLHF. The CDR3 coding sequence is TGTGCCAGCACCGTTAGCTCCTATAATTCACCCCTCCACTTT. V is TRBV19 and J is TRBJ1-6; D is uncertain. Germline lookup yields CDR1 LNHDA and CDR2 SQIVND (reference sequence). CDR3 length equals 14 residues. V lost 9 bases and J lost 0, with 9 bases in between.

This clone was observed a few times. The rearrangement uses TRBV6-2 or TRBV6-3 and TRBJ2-2; 10 positions match TRBD1. Per germline, CDR1 MNHEY and CDR2 SVGEGT. This CDR3 has 17 residues. The V segment lost 6 bases and the J segment 1 base; nucleotides outside the gene matches: 8. CDR3 DNA: TGTGCCAGCAGCCCACCGGGACAGGGGCTGAACACCGGGGAGCTGTTTTTT. This sequence encodes CASSPPGQGLNTGELFF.

V usage is TRBV7-2 and J usage is TRBJ2-2, with 11 bases matching TRBD1. This CDR3 has 17 residues. The V gene end was trimmed by 1 base and the J gene end by 2 bases; junction bases not matched to a gene: 3. Germline loops: CDR1 SGHTA, CDR2 FQGNSA. The CDR3, as DNA: TGTGCCAGCAGCTTAGGGACAGGGGGCCGTAACACCGGGGAGCTGTTTTTT. Protein sequence: CASSLGTGGRNTGELFF.

This chain links TRBV5-1 with TRBJ2-5; TRBD1 is a possible D gene (6 bases). The V gene's germline CDR1 is SGHRS and CDR2 YFSETQ. The CDR3 runs 18 residues. Between the trimmed V and J ends, which lost 4 bases and 0 bases, there was a span of 22 bases. The CDR3 coding sequence is TGCGCCAGCAGCGCTCCTTACGATCATGGGACAAACCAAGAGACCCAGTACTTC. Residues: CASSAPYDHGTNQETQYF.

V usage is TRBV6-4 and J usage is TRBJ1-1; 7 bases map to TRBD1. Germline lookup yields CDR1 MRHNA and CDR2 SNTAGT. V gave up 7 bases and J gave up 1 base; unmatched junction bases: 9. CDR3 length: 15 amino acids. The CDR3 is CASTRGDVRNTEAFF. CDR3 in DNA: TGTGCCAGCACCAGGGGGGATGTAAGGAACACTGAAGCTTTCTTT.

The rearrangement links TRBV7-9 to TRBJ1-3; D unclear. V was clipped by 5 bases and J by 0 bases, with 11 bases between them. The CDR3 length is 15 residues. The germline CDR1 and CDR2 sequences are SEHNR and FQNEAQ (reference sequence). DNA of the CDR3: TGTGCCAGCAGCCAAACAAGTCTCTCTGGAAACACCATATATTTT. As protein: CASSQTSLSGNTIYF.

This clone has just one count. The chain couples TRBV13 to TRBJ1-4; no clear D gene. Germline CDR1 reads PRHDT; CDR2 reads FYEKMQ (reference sequence). Trimming pared 0 bases from V and 7 bases from J, leaving 3 bases between. The length of the CDR3 is 12 residues. The CDR3 loop is CASSLGREKLFF. The CDR3 nucleotides are TGTGCCAGCAGCTTAGGTCGTGAAAAACTGTTTTTT.

The V call is TRBV6-5, the J call TRBJ1-2; a weak D match, TRBD1 (6 bases). The CDR3 extends over 13 amino acids. Germline loops: CDR1 MNHEY, CDR2 SVGAGI. Trimming removed 4 bases from V and 6 bases from J, with 12 bases in between. The CDR3 spells CASSSQGLNGYTF. The CDR3 nucleotides read TGTGCCAGCAGTTCCCAGGGGTTAAATGGCTACACCTTC.

V gene TRBV11-2 combines with J gene TRBJ2-4; D is unclear. This CDR3 comprises 11 residues. Trimming removed 3 bases at V and 8 bases at J, with 5 bases between. CDR1 SGHAT and CDR2 FQNNGV come from the germline V gene. In DNA, the CDR3 is TGTGCCAGCAGCTTTAGAGACATTCAGTACTTC. It codes for CASSFRDIQYF.

This clone showed up many times. The chain carries TRBV5-1 and TRBJ1-2; perhaps TRBD1 as D (6 bases). Trimming cost V 0 bases and J 3 bases, with 12 bases left between them. The CDR3 length is 15 residues. The germline CDR1 and CDR2 sequences are SGHRS and YFSETQ. In DNA form, the CDR3 reads TGCGCCAGCAGCTTGGACCTACAGGGAGACTATGGCTACACCTTC. It encodes CASSLDLQGDYGYTF.

The chain employs TRBV15 and TRBJ2-6; no reliable D call. V lost 1 base and J 0 bases, leaving 7 bases between the germline ends. The germline gives CDR1 LNHNV, CDR2 YYDKDF (reference sequence). CDR3 length: 16 amino acids. CDR3: CATSRVGVSGANVLTF. In nucleotides, the CDR3 is TGTGCCACCAGCAGAGTTGGAGTCTCTGGGGCCAACGTCCTGACTTTC.

CDR3 bases: TGCGCCAGCAGCTCTCGGACTAGCGGGGGGGCTGAAAACATTCAGTACTTC. Translating gives CASSSRTSGGAENIQYF. The chain has TRBV5-1 and TRBJ2-4, with 15 bases aligning to TRBD2. In germline, CDR1 is SGHRS, CDR2 YFSETQ. Trimming cost V 3 bases and J 5 bases; bases outside gene matches: 6. The length of the CDR3 is 17 residues.

The chain has TRBV2 and TRBJ1-6; TRBD1 might be the D (5 bases). The CDR3 runs to 15 residues. Germline assignment: CDR1 SNHLY and CDR2 FYNNEI. The V gene lost 1 base and the J gene lost 4 bases, with 8 bases spanning the gap. Written as DNA, the CDR3 is TGTGCCAGCAGTGAAGGACAGATTTATAATTCACCCCTCCACTTT. Translating gives CASSEGQIYNSPLHF.

This clone occurred a few times. The chain joins TRBV6-6 to TRBJ1-1; D is perhaps TRBD1 (5 bases). The CDR3 contains 13 residues. Germline CDR1 reads MNHNY; CDR2 reads SVGAGI (reference sequence). V was trimmed by 6 bases and J by 6 bases, leaving 14 bases between them. CDR3 DNA: TGTGCCAGCAGAGGACACTCTGCCTCTGAAGCTTTCTTT. Protein sequence: CASRGHSASEAFF.

This clone was seen just once. This chain joins TRBV3-1 (or the pseudogene TRBV3-2) and TRBJ2-7; TRBD2 agrees at 7 bases. V dropped 4 bases and J dropped 3; count of bases not matched to a gene: 3. This CDR3 is built from 13 residues. Germline CDR1 LGHDT, CDR2 YNNKEL (reference sequence). In nucleotides, the CDR3 is TGTGCCAGCAGCCCGGGGGGTCGCTACGAGCAGTACTTC. It yields the protein CASSPGGRYEQYF.

This CDR3 is CASSPQLGEQYF. Here the CDR3 DNA reads TGTGCCAGCAGCCCTCAACTAGGCGAGCAGTACTTC. J is TRBJ2-7 and V is TRBV7-8, with D possibly being TRBD2 (5 bases). Germline V gene sequence: CDR1 SGHVS, CDR2 FQNEAQ. The CDR3 has 12 amino acids. Trimming stripped 5 bases from V and 6 bases from J, with 11 bases between.

This sequence joins TRBV27 and TRBJ2-1, with D maybe TRBD2 (6 bases). The CDR3 has 16 residues. The germline gives CDR1 MNHEY, CDR2 SMNVEV (reference sequence). Trimming took 5 bases from V and 5 from J, leaving 19 bases between them. CDR3 sequence: CASSTRDSQVDNEQFF. The CDR3 nucleotides are TGTGCCAGCAGTACCCGGGACTCCCAGGTAGACAATGAGCAGTTCTTC.

V usage is TRBV12-3 or TRBV12-4 and J usage is TRBJ1-1, with no clear D. This CDR3 is 12 amino acids long. The V and J ends lost 3 bases and 7 bases respectively, with 9 bases between them. CDR3 coding DNA: TGTGCCAGCAGTTTCACCGCAGGTGAAGCTTTCTTT. Amino acid sequence: CASSFTAGEAFF.

The rearrangement links TRBV5-4 to TRBJ1-1; D is ambiguous. Germline values: CDR1 SGHNT, CDR2 YYREEE (reference sequence). V was clipped by 4 bases and J by 3 bases, with 13 bases between them. The CDR3 has 14 amino acids. CDR3 in amino acids: CASSPPDADTEAFF. CDR3 bases: TGTGCCAGCAGCCCCCCCGACGCGGACACTGAAGCTTTCTTT.

The rearrangement uses TRBV10-1 and TRBJ2-1, with 9 nucleotides matching TRBD2. The CDR3 contains 18 residues. Germline V CDR1 and CDR2: WNHNN, SYGVQD (reference sequence). V lost 2 bases and J lost 2; bases outside the gene matches: 10. The CDR3 bases are TGCGCCAGCAGTGAGCGGGGGTTTGGCGGGGGGGCCTACAATGAGCAGTTCTTC. Protein product: CASSERGFGGGAYNEQFF.

V and J are TRBV29-1 and TRBJ1-1; D gene ambiguous. This CDR3 is 11 amino acids long. The V end was cut by 3 bases, the J end by 8 bases, with 10 bases between. Germline-derived CDR1 and CDR2 are SQVTM and ANQGSEA. The CDR3 sequence: CSVEDGEEAFF. The CDR3 DNA follows: TGCAGCGTTGAGGATGGGGAGGAAGCTTTCTTT.

This chain joins TRBV6-1 and TRBJ1-5; D gene ambiguous. The CDR3 contains 16 residues. The germline V gene has CDR1 MNHNS and CDR2 SASEGT. V gave up 5 bases and J gave up 5 bases, with 19 bases separating them. In DNA form, the CDR3 reads TGTGCCAGCAGTAAAGGATCCTACTTTTTCGATCAGCCCCAGCATTTT. Residues: CASSKGSYFFDQPQHF.

The chain couples TRBV11-2 to TRBJ1-1; 8 bases are a match to TRBD1. Germline V gene lookup returns CDR1 SGHAT and CDR2 FQNNGV. The CDR3 has 15 amino acids. J gave up 1 base and V 5 bases, and 6 bases lay outside the gene matches. The CDR3 reads CASSDRDRKNTEAFF. DNA for the CDR3: TGTGCCAGCAGCGACCGGGACAGGAAGAACACTGAAGCTTTCTTT.

The genes are TRBV7-8 and TRBJ2-1; TRBD2 aligns across 10 bases. Germline CDR1 SGHVS, CDR2 FQNEAQ. The CDR3 runs to 21 residues. With 5 bases clipped from V and 1 base from J, the junction kept 20 bases outside the gene matches. Here the CDR3 reads CASSVVFRRASGGLSYNEQFF. CDR3 bases: TGTGCCAGCAGCGTAGTCTTCCGACGGGCTAGCGGGGGCCTATCCTACAATGAGCAGTTCTTC.

This clone was seen only once. The chain is built from TRBV3-1 (or the pseudogene TRBV3-2) and TRBJ2-2; 8 nucleotides match TRBD1. Germline CDR1 reads LGHDT; CDR2 reads YNNKEL (reference sequence). V shed 4 bases and J 4 bases; nucleotides not matched to a gene: 8. This CDR3 has 16 residues. The DNA for the CDR3 is TGTGCCAGCAGCCGAGAACTCAGGGGGCTCACCGGGGAGCTGTTTTTT. Encoded protein: CASSRELRGLTGELFF.

This chain connects TRBV19 to TRBJ2-5, with no clear D. The CDR3 extends over 15 amino acids. The V end lost 3 bases, the J end lost 1 base, and 12 bases lay between the germline ends. Per the germline V gene, CDR1 is LNHDA and CDR2 is SQIVND (reference sequence). In DNA, the CDR3 is TGTGCCAGTAGTATTAACGGAGTGAGCCAAGAGACCCAGTACTTC. It specifies CASSINGVSQETQYF.